This TCR beta chain came from a study of cytomegalovirus exposure and HLA in healthy donors. The primer mix had 60 Vbeta and 13 Jbeta primers. Produced via immunoSEQ multiplex PCR; TCRdb's table is partial and in-frame only. The repertoire shows around 50,000 clones; the top ten hold 6.5% to 8%. Per germline, CDR1 KGHSH and CDR2 LQKENI. Germline trimming cut 1 base from V and 3 bases from J; bases unmatched to any gene: 8. The CDR3 length is 18 residues. The source material was PBMCs. This receptor was obtained from a woman aged 40 to 55 in good health and CMV-seronegative. The V gene is TRBV18, the J gene TRBJ2-1; 11 positions match TRBD2. In DNA form, the CDR3 reads TGTGCCAGCTCACCACAGCAGGTGACTAGCGGGAACTACAATGAGCAGTTCTTC. Its protein is CASSPQQVTSGNYNEQFF.